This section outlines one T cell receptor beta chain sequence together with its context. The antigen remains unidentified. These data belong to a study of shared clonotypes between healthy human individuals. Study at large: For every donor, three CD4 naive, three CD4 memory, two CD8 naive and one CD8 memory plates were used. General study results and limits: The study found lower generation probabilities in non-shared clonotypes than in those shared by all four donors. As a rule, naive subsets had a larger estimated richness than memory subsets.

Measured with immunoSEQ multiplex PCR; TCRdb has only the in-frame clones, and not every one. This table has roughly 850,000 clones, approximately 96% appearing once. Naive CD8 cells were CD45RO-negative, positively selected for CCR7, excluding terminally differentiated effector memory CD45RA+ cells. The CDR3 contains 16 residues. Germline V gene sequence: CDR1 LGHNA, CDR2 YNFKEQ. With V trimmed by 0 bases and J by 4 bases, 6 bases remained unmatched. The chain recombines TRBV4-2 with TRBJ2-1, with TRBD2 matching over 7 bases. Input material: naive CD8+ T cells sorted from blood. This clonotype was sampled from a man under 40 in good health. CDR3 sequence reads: CASSQEIGTMYNEQFF. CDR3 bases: TGTGCCAGCAGCCAAGAGATCGGGACTATGTACAATGAGCAGTTCTTC.